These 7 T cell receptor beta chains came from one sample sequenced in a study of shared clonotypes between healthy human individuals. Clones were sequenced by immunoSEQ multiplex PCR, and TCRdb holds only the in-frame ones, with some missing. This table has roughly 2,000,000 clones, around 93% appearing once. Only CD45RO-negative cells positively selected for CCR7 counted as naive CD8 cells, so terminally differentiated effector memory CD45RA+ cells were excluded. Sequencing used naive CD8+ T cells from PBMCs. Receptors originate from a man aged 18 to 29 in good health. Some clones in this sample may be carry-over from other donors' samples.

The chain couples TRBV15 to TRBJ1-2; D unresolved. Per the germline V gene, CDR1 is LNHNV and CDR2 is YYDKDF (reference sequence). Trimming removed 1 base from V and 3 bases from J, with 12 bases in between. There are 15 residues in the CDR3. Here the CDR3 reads CATSRVGQEYYGYTF. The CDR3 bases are TGTGCCACCAGCAGAGTAGGGCAGGAGTACTATGGCTACACCTTC.

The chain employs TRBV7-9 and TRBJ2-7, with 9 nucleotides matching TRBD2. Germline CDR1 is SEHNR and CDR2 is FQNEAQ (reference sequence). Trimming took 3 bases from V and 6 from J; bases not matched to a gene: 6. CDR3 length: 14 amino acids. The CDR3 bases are TGTGCCAGCAGCTTCGCGGGAGGGCCGGGCGAGCAGTACTTC. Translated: CASSFAGGPGEQYF.

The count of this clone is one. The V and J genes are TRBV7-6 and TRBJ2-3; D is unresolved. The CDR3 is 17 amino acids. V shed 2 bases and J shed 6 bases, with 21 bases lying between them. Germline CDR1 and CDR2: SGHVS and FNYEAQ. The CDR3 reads CASSLRLGSPNGDTQYF. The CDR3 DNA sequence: TGTGCCAGCAGCTTAAGGCTAGGCTCCCCTAACGGGGATACGCAGTATTTT.

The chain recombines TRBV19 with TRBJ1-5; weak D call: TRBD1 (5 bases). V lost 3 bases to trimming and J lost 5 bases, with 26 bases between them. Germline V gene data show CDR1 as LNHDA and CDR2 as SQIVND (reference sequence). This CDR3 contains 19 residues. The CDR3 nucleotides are TGTGCCAGTAGTATCAAGGGACCGCCGTGGGGAAGGGAGGATCAGCCCCAGCATTTT. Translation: CASSIKGPPWGREDQPQHF.

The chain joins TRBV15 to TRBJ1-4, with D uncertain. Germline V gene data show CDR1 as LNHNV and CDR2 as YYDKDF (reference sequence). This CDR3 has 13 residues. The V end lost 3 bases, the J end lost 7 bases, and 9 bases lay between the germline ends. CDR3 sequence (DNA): TGTGCCACCAGCAGTAATTCGGGTGAAAAACTGTTTTTT. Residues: CATSSNSGEKLFF. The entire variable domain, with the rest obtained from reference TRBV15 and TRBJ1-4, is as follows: DAMVIQNPRYQVTQFGKPVTLSCSQTLNHNVMYWYQQKSSQAPKLLFHYYDKDFNNEADTPDNFQSRRPNTSFCFLDIRSPGLGDTAMYLCATSSNSGEKLFFGSGTQLSVL.

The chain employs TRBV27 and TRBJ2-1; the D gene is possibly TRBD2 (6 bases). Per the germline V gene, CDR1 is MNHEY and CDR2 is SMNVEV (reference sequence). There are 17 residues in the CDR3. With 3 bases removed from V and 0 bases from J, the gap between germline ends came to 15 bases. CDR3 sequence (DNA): TGTGCCAGCAGTTTTCGGGGTGGGGAGGCCTCCTACAATGAGCAGTTCTTC. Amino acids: CASSFRGGEASYNEQFF.

This chain's CDR3 is CASSLRASGRAYEQYF. The CDR3 DNA follows: TGTGCCAGCAGCCTTCGGGCTAGCGGGCGAGCCTACGAGCAGTACTTC. The chain combines TRBV11-2 with TRBJ2-7, with TRBD2 matching over 8 bases. CDR1 and CDR2 (germline): SGHAT, FQNNGV. The V segment lost 5 bases and the J segment 2 bases; nucleotides outside the gene matches: 11. This CDR3 is built from 16 residues. Combining the CDR3 with reference TRBV11-2 and TRBJ2-7 gives the whole variable domain EAGVAQSPRYKIIEKRQSVAFWCNPISGHATLYWYQQILGQGPKLLIQFQNNGVVDDSQLPKDRFSAERLKGVDSTLKIQPAKLEDSAVYLCASSLRASGRAYEQYFGPGTRLTVT.